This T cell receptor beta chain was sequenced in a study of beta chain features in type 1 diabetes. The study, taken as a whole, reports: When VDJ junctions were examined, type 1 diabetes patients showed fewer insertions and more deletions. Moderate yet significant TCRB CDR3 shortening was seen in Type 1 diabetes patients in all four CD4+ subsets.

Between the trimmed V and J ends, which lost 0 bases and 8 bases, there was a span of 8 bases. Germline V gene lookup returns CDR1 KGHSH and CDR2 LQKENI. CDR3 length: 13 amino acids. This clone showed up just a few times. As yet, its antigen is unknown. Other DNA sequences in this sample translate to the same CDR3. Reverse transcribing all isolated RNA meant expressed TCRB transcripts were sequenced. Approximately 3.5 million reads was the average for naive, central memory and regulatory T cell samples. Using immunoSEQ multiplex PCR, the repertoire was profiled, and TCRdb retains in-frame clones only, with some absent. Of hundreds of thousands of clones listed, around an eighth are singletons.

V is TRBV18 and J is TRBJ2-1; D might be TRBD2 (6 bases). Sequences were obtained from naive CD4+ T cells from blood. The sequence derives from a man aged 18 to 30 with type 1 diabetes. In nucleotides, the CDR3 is TGTGCCAGCTCACCACCGGGCGGGGATGAGCAGTTCTTC. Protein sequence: CASSPPGGDEQFF.